The 3 T cell receptor beta chains reported below all come from one sample, sequenced in a study of T cell responses to AZD1222 COVID-19 vaccine. TCRdb's copy holds only in-frame clones and misses some; the assay was immunoSEQ multiplex PCR. The sample consists of approximately 120,000 clones, roughly 89% of them appearing once. The material sequenced was peripheral blood, taken on day 0 of AZD1222 vaccination. These receptors came from an adult in good health.

The chain uses TRBV5-5 and TRBJ2-5, with a weak D call TRBD1 (6 bases). The CDR3 runs 14 residues. V shed 2 bases and J shed 3 bases, with 11 bases lying between them. CDR1 SGHKS and CDR2 YYEKEE come from the germline V gene (reference sequence). The CDR3 nucleotides are TGTGCCAGCAGCTTTACCGGGACAAAAGAGACCCAGTACTTC. As protein: CASSFTGTKETQYF. Full variable domain (remainder filled in from reference TRBV5-5 and TRBJ2-5): DAGVTQSPTHLIKTRGQQVTLRCSPISGHKSVSWYQQVLGQGPQFIFQYYEKEERGRGNFPDRFSARQFPNYSSELNVNALLLGDSALYLCASSFTGTKETQYFGPGTRLLVL.

The V gene is TRBV4-3, the J gene TRBJ1-3; 8 positions agree with TRBD1. CDR3 length: 18 amino acids. The germline gives CDR1 LGHNA, CDR2 YSLEER. V dropped 0 bases and J dropped 1; count of bases not matched to a gene: 8. CDR3 DNA sequence: TGCGCCAGCAGCCAAGAAACCCCGGGACAGGAATCTGGAAACACCATATATTTT. Protein: CASSQETPGQESGNTIYF.

The CDR3 sequence: CASSPKGTQETQYF. For the CDR3, the DNA is TGTGCCAGCAGCCCCAAGGGGACACAAGAGACCCAGTACTTC. The rearrangement joins TRBV5-4 to TRBJ2-5; D is possibly TRBD1 (6 bases). Germline values: CDR1 SGHNT, CDR2 YYREEE (reference sequence). The CDR3 spans 14 residues. With 4 bases removed from V and 2 bases from J, the gap between germline ends came to 12 bases.